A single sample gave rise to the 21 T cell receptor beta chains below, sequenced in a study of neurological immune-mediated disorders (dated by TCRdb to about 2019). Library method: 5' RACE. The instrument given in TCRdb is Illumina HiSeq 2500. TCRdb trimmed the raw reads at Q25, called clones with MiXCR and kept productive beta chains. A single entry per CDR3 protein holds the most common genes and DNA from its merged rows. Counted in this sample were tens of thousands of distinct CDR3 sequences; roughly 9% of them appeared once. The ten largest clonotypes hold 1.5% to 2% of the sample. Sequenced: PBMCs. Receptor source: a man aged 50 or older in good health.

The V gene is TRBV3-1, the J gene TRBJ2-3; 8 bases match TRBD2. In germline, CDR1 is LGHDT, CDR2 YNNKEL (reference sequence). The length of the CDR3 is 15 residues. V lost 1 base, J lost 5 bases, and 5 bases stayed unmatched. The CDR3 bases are TGTGCCAGCAGCCAAGTGTTAGCGGGGAAAGATACGCAGTATTTT. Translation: CASSQVLAGKDTQYF.

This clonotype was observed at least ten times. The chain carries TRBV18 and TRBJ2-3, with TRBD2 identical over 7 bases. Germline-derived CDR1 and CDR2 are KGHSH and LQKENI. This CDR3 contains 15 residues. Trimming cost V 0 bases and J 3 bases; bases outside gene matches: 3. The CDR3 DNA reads TGTGCCAGCTCACCACCACCGGGGGGAACAGATACGCAGTATTTT. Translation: CASSPPPGGTDTQYF.

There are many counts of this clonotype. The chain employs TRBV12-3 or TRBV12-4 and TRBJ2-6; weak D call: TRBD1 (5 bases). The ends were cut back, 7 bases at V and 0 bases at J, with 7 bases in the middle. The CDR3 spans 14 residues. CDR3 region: CASTRGSGANVLTF. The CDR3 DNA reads TGTGCCAGCACTAGGGGCTCTGGGGCCAACGTCCTGACTTTC.

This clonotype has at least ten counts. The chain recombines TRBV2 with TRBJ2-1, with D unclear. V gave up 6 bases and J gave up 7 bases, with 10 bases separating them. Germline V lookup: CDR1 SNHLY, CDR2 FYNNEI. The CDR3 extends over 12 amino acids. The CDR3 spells CASSDFRNEQFF. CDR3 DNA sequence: TGTGCCAGCAGCGACTTCCGAAATGAGCAGTTCTTC.

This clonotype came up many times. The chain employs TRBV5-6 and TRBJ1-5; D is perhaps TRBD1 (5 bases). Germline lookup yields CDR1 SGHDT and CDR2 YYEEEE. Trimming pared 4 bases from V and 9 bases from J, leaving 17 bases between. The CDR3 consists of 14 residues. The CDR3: CASSLRDGPRPQHF. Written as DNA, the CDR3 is TGTGCCAGCAGCCTCCGGGACGGCCCTCGGCCCCAGCATTTT. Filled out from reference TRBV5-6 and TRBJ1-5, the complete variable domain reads DAGVTQSPTHLIKTRGQQVTLRCSPKSGHDTVSWYQQALGQGPQFIFQYYEEEERQRGNFPDRFSGHQFPNYSSELNVNALLLGDSALYLCASSLRDGPRPQHFGDGTRLSIL.

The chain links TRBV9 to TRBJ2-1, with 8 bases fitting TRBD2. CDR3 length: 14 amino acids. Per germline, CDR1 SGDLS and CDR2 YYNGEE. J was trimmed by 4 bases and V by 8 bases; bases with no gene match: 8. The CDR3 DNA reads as TGTGCCAGTAGGCGGGGGGCCGCATACAATGAGCAGTTCTTC. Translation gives CASRRGAAYNEQFF.

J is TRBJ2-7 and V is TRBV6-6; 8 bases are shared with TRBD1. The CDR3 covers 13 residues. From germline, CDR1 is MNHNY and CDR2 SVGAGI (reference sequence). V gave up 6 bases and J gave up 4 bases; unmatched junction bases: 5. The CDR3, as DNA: TGTGCCAGCAGCCAAAGACAGGGGTACGAGCAGTACTTC. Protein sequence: CASSQRQGYEQYF.

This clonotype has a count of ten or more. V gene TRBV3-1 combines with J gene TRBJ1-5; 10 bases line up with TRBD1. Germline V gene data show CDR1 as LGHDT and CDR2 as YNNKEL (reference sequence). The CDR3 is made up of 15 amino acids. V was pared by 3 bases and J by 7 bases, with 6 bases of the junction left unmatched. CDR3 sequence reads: CASSQGQGTRQPQHF. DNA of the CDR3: TGTGCCAGCAGCCAGGGACAGGGGACGAGACAGCCCCAGCATTTT.

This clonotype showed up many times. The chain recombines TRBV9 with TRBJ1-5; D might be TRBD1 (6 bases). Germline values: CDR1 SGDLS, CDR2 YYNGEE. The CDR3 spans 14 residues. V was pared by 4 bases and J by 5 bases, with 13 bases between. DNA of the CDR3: TGTGCCAGCAGCCCCGGACAGAACCATCAGCCCCAGCATTTT. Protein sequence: CASSPGQNHQPQHF. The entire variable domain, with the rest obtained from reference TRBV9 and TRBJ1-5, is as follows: DSGVTQTPKHLITATGQRVTLRCSPRSGDLSVYWYQQSLDQGLQFLIQYYNGEERAKGNILERFSAQQFPDLHSELNLSSLELGDSALYFCASSPGQNHQPQHFGDGTRLSIL.

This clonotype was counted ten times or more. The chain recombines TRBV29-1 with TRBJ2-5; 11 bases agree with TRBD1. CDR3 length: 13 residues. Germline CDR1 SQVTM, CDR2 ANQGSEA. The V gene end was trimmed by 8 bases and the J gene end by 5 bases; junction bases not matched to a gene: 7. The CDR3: CSSDRGLRETQYF. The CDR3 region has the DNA TGCAGCTCGGACAGGGGGCTAAGGGAGACCCAGTACTTC.

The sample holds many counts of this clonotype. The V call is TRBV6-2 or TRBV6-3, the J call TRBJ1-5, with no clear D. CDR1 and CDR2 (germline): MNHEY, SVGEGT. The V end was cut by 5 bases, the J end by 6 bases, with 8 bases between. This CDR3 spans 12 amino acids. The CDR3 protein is CASSPHTQPQHF. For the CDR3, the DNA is TGTGCCAGCAGTCCTCATACTCAGCCCCAGCATTTT.

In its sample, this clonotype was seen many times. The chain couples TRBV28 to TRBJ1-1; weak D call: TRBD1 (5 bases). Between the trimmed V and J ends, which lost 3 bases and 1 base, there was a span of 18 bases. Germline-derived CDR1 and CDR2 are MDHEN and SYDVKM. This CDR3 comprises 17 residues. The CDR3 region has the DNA TGTGCCAGCAGTTTGACGGTGGGGGGGATAAAGAACACTGAAGCTTTCTTT. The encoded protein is CASSLTVGGIKNTEAFF.

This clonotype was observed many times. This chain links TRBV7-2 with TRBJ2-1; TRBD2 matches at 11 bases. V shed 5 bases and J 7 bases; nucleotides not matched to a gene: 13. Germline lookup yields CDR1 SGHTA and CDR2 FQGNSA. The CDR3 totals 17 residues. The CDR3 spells CASSISGTSGIRNEQFF. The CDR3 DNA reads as TGTGCCAGCAGCATTAGCGGGACTAGCGGTATTAGGAATGAGCAGTTCTTC. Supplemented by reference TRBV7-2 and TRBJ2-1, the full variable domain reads GAGVSQSPSNKVTEKGKDVELRCDPISGHTALYWYRQSLGQGLEFLIYFQGNSAPDKSGLPSDRFSAERTGGSVSTLTIQRTQQEDSAVYLCASSISGTSGIRNEQFFGPGTRLTVL.

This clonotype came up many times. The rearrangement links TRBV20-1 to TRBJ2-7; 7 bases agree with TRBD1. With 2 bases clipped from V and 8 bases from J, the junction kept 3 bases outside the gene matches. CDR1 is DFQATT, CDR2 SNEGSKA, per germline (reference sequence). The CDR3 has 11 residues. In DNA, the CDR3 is TGCAGTGCTAGAAAGGGGGCGAAGCAGTACTTC. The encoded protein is CSARKGAKQYF.

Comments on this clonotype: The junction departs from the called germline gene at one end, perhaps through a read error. In DNA, the CDR3 is TGCGCCAGCAGCCAAGGGCCGTCCACTGGGGCCAACGTACTGACTTTC. This encodes CASSQGPSTGANVLTF. V gene TRBV4-1 combines with J gene TRBJ2-6, with D possibly matching TRBD1 (5 bases). The CDR3 length is 16 residues. Germline CDR1 reads MGHRA; CDR2 reads YSYEKL.

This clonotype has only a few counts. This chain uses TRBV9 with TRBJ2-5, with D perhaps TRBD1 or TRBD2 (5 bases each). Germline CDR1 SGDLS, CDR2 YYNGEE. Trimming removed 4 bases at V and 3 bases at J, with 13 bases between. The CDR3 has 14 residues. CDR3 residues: CASSQGDQKETQYF. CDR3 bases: TGTGCCAGCAGCCAAGGGGACCAGAAAGAGACCCAGTACTTC.

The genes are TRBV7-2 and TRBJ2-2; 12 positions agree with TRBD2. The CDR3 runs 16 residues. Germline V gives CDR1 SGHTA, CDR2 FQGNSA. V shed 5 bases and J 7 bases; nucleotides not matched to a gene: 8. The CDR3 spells CASSGRTSGAGGELFF. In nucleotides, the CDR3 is TGTGCCAGCAGCGGCCGGACTAGCGGGGCGGGCGGGGAGCTGTTTTTT.

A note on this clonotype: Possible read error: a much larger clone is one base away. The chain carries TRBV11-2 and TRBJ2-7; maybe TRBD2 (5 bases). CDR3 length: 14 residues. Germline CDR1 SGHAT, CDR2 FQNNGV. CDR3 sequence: CVSSLEPGSYEQYF. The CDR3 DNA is TGTGTCAGCAGCCTCGAGCCGGGGTCGTACGAGCAGTACTTC.

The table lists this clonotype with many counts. The CDR3 DNA follows: TGCAGCGTGGGCAGGGGCCTAAATGAAAAACTGTTTTTT. Amino acids: CSVGRGLNEKLFF. The chain joins TRBV29-1 to TRBJ1-4, with D tentatively TRBD1 (6 bases). Germline V CDR1 and CDR2: SQVTM, ANQGSEA. This CDR3 has 13 amino acids. V shed 6 bases and J shed 5 bases, with 13 bases lying between them. Based on the CDR3 plus reference TRBV29-1 and TRBJ1-4, the full variable domain is SAVISQKPSRDICQRGTSLTIQCQVDSQVTMMFWYRQQPGQSLTLIATANQGSEATYESGFVIDKFPISRPNLTFSTLTVSNMSPEDSSIYLCSVGRGLNEKLFFGSGTQLSVL.

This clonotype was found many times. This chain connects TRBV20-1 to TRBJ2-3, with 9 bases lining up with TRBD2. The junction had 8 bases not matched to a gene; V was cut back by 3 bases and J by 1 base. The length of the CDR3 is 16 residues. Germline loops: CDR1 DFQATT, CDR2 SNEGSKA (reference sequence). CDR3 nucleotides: TGCAGTGCTAGTGGGTTGGTAGCGGGAGGCACAGATACGCAGTATTTT. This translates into CSASGLVAGGTDTQYF.

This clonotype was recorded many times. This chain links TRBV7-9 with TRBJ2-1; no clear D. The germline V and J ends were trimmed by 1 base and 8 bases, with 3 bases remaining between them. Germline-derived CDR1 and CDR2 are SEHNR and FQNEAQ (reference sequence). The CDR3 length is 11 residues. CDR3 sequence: CASSLGHEQFF. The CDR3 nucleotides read TGTGCCAGCAGCTTAGGTCATGAGCAGTTCTTC.